The source of this TCR beta chain is a study of T-cell memory formation after mild COVID-19. The study's findings and limits: CD4/CD8 balance held among clones contracting day 15 to 85, and later expanders leaned CD4+.

This clonotype has only a few counts. Its antigen is not identified. TCRdb re-called the 5' RACE reads with MiXCR, one entry per CDR3 protein. The sample includes roughly 310,000 distinct CDR3 sequences, roughly 15% seen only once; the top ten take around 23%. This CDR3 region has 18 residues. Trimming left V 1 base short and J 0 bases short, with 17 bases between. Germline lookup yields CDR1 LGHNA and CDR2 YSLEER. The sequencing input was PBMCs or a T cell subset sorted from them (not recorded which). The chain has TRBV4-3 and TRBJ2-3; the D call may be TRBD1 or TRBD2 (5 bases each). This receptor was obtained from a man aged 18 to 29 who had mild COVID-19 (a few samples of this study predate the infection). Cell type and time point are not known. The CDR3 loop reads CASSQAFGAASSTDTQYF. The DNA of the CDR3 is TGCGCCAGCAGCCAAGCCTTCGGGGCGGCCTCTAGCACAGATACGCAGTATTTT.